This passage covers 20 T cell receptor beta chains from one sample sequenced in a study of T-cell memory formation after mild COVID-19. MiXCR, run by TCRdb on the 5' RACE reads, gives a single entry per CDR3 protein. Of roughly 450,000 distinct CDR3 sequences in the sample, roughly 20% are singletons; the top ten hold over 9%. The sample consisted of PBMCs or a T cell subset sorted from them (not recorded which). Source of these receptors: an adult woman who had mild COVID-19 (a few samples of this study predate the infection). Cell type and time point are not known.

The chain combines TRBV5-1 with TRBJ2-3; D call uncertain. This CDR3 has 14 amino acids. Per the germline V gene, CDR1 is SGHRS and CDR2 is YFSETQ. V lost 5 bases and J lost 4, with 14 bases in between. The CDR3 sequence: CASRGFDPSDTQYF. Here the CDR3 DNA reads TGCGCCAGCAGAGGGTTCGATCCTTCAGATACGCAGTATTTT.

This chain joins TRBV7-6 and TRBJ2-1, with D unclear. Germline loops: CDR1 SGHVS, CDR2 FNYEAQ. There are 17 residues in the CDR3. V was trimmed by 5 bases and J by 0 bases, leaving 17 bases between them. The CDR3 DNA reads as TGTGCCAGCAGCCTGGTTGCCCGGAAAGCCTCCTACAATGAGCAGTTCTTC. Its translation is CASSLVARKASYNEQFF. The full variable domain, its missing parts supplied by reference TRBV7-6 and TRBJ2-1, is GAGVSQSPRYKVTKRGQDVALRCDPISGHVSLYWYRQALGQGPEFLTYFNYEAQQDKSGLPNDRFSAERPEGSISTLTIQRTEQRDSAMYRCASSLVARKASYNEQFFGPGTRLTVL.

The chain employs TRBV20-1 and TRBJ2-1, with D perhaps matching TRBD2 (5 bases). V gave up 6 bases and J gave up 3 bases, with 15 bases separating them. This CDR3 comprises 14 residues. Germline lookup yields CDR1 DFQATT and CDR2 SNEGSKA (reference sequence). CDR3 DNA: TGCAGTGCCCCCGGAGAGGGAATCTACAATGAGCAGTTCTTC. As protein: CSAPGEGIYNEQFF.

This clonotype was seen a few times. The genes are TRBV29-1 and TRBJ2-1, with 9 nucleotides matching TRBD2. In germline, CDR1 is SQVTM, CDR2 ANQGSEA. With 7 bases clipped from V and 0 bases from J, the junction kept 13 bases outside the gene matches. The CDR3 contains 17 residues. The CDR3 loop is CSAIGTSSWSSYNEQFF. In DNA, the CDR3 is TGCAGCGCCATCGGGACTAGCAGTTGGAGCTCCTACAATGAGCAGTTCTTC.

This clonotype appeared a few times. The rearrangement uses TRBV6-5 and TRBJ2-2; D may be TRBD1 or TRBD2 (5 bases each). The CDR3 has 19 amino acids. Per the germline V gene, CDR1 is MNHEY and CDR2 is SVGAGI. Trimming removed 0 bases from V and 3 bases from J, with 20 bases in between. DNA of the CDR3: TGTGCCAGCAGTTACTCTTCGATTGGGGGAGCGTATTACACCGGGGAGCTGTTTTTT. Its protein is CASSYSSIGGAYYTGELFF.

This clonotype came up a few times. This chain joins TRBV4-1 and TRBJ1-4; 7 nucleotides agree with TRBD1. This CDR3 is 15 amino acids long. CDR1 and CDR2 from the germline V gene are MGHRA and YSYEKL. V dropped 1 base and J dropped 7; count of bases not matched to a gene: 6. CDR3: CASSQAGSGGEKLFF. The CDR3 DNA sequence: TGCGCCAGCAGCCAAGCAGGGTCAGGGGGTGAAAAACTGTTTTTT.

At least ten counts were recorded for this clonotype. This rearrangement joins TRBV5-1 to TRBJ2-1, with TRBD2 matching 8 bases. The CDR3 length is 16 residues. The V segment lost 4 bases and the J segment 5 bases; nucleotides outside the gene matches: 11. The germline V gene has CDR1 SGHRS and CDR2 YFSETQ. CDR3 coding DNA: TGCGCCAGCAGCGAGGCCTGGGCGGGGGGTAACAATGAGCAGTTCTTC. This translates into CASSEAWAGGNNEQFF.

The CDR3 nucleotides are TGTGCCAGCAGTGGCCGGACGACTGGGGGCAATCAGCCCCAGCATTTT. This translates into CASSGRTTGGNQPQHF. The chain couples TRBV6-1 to TRBJ1-5; no reliable D call. V was cut by 4 bases and J by 2 bases, with 15 bases left in between. The CDR3 has 16 amino acids. Germline values: CDR1 MNHNS, CDR2 SASEGT.

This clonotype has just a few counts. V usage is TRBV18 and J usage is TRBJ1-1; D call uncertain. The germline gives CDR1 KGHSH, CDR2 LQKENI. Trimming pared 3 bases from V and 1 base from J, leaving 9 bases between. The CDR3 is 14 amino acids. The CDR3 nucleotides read TGTGCCAGCTCACCCGTTCGGGGGAACACTGAAGCTTTCTTT. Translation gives CASSPVRGNTEAFF.

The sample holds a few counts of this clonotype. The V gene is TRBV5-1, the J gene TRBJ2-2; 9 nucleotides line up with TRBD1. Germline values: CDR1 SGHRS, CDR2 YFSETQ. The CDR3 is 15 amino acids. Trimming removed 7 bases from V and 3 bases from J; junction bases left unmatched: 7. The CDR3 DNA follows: TGCGCCAGCGAGCCTGGGACAGGGTACACCGGGGAGCTGTTTTTT. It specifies CASEPGTGYTGELFF.

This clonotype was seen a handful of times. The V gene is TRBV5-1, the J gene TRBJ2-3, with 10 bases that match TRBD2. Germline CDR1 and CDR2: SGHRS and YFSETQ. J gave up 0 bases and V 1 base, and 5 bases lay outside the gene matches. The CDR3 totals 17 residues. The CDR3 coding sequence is TGCGCCAGCAGCTTGTCGACTAGCGGGCATAGCACAGATACGCAGTATTTT. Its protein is CASSLSTSGHSTDTQYF. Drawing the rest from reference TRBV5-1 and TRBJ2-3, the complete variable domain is KAGVTQTPRYLIKTRGQQVTLSCSPISGHRSVSWYQQTPGQGLQFLFEYFSETQRNKGNFPGRFSGRQFSNSRSEMNVSTLELGDSALYLCASSLSTSGHSTDTQYFGPGTRLTVL.

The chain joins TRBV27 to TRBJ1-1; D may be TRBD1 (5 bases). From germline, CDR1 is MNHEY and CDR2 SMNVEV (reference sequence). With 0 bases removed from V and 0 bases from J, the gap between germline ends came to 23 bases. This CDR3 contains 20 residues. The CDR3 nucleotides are TGTGCCAGCAGTTTATCGGGGGGAGGCAGGTCCTTAATACTGAACACTGAAGCTTTCTTT. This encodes CASSLSGGGRSLILNTEAFF.

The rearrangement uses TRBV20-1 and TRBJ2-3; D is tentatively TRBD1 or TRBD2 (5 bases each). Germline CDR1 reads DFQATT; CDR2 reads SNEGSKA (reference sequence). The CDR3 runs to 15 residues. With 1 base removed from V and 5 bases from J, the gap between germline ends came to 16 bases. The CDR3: CSARVVEGTGDTQYF. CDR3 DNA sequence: TGCAGTGCTAGAGTTGTTGAGGGAACAGGAGATACGCAGTATTTT.

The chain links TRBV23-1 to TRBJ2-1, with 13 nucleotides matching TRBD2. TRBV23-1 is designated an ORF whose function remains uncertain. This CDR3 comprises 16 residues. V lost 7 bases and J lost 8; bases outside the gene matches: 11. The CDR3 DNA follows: TGCGCCAGCATTCCGGGACTAGCGGGAATCAGAGATGAGCAGTTCTTC. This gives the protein CASIPGLAGIRDEQFF.

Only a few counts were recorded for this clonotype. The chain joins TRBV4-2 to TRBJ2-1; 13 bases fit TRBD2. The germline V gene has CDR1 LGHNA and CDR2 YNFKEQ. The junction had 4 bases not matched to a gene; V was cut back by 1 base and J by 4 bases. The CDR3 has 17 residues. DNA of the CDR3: TGTGCCAGCAGCCAAGTAGGGACTAGCGGGACTTACAATGAGCAGTTCTTC. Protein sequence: CASSQVGTSGTYNEQFF.

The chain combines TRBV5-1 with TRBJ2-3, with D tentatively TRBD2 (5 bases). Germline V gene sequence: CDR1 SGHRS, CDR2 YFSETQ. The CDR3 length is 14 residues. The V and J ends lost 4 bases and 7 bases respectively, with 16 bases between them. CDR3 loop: CASSTESGVHTQYF. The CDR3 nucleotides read TGCGCCAGCAGCACCGAGAGCGGCGTCCATACGCAGTATTTT.

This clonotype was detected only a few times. CDR3 DNA sequence: TGCGCCAGCAGCTTGGGGGACCGCCTGTATTCACCCCTCCACTTT. Translated, it gives CASSLGDRLYSPLHF. The chain has TRBV5-1 and TRBJ1-6; D perhaps matches TRBD1 (5 bases). CDR1 is SGHRS, CDR2 YFSETQ, per germline. The CDR3 is 15 amino acids. V was cut by 0 bases and J by 8 bases, with 12 bases left in between.

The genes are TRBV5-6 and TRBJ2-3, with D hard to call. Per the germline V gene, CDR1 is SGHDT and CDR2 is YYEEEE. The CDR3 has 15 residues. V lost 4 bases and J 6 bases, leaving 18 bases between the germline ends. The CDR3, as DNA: TGTGCCAGCAGCCCCCTCGGAGAGAAATCTGATACGCAGTATTTT. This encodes CASSPLGEKSDTQYF.

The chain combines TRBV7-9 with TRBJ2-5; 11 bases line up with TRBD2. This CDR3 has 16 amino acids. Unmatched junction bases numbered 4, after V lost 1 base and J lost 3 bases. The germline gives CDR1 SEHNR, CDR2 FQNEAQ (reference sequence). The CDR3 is CASSLVPLAGEETQYF. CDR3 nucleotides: TGTGCCAGCAGCTTAGTCCCACTAGCGGGAGAAGAGACCCAGTACTTC.

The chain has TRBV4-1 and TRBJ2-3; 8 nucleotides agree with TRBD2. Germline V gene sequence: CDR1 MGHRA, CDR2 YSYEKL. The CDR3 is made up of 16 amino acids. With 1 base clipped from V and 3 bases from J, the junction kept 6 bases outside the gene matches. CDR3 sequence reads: CASSQVGRERTDTQYF. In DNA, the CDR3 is TGCGCCAGCAGCCAAGTCGGGAGGGAAAGGACAGATACGCAGTATTTT.